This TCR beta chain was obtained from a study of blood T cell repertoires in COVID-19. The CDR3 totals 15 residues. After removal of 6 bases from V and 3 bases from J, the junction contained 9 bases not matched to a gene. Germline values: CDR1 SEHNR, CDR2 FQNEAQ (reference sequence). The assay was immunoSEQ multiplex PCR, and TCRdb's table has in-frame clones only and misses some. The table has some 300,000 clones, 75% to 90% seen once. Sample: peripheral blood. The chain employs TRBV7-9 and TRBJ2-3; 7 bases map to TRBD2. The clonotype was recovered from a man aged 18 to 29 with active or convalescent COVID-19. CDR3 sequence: CASRPTSSRTDTQYF. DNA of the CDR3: TGTGCCAGCAGACCGACTAGCTCGAGGACAGATACGCAGTATTTT. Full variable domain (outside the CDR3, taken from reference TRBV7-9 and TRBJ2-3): DTGVSQNPRHKITKRGQNVTFRCDPISEHNRLYWYRQTLGQGPEFLTYFQNEAQLEKSRLLSDRFSAERPKGSFSTLEIQRTEQGDSAMYLCASRPTSSRTDTQYFGPGTRLTVL.